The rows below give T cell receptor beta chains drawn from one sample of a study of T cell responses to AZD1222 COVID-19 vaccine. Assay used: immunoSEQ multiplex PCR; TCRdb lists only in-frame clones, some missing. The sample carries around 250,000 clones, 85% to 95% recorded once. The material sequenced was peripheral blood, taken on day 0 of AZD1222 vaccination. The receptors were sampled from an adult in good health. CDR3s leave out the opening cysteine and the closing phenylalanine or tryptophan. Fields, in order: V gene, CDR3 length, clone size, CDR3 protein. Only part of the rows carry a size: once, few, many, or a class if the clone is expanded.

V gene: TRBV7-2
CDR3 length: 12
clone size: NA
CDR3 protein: ASSQGLATDTQY

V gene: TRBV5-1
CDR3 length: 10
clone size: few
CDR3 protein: ASSLGGYEQY

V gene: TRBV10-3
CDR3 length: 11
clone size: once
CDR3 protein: AISGRVGGGYT

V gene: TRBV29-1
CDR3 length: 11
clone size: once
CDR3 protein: SVSYTGTDTQY

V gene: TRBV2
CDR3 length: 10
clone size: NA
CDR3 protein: ASRGSWEAQF

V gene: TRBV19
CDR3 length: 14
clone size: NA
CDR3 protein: ASSIAAGGNSYEQY

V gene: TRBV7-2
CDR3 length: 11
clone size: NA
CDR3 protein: ASSFRFRDTQY

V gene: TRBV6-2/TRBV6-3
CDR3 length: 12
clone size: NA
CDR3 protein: ASSRKQGLDEQF

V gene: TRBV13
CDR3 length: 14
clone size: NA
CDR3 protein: ASSSIRGHHYNEQF

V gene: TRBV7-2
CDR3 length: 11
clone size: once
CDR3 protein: ASSRGAPYEQY

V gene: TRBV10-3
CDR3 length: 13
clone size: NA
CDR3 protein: AIRLQGDRAYGYT

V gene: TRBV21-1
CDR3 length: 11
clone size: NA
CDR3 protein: ASSKNGPREQY